Reported below is one T cell receptor beta chain. Its antigen is undetermined. It was CD45RO-negative cells, positively selected for CCR7, that made up naive CD8 cells, with terminally differentiated effector memory CD45RA+ cells excluded. These data belong to a study of shared clonotypes between healthy human individuals. Whole-study results and caveats: The naive CD4 repertoires of four donors were compared, and approximately 5.3% of clonotypes were shared. Investigators collected only blood, and repertoires in tissues likely differ.

CDR1 and CDR2 from the germline V gene are PRHDT and FYEKMQ (reference sequence). V lost 0 bases and J lost 8, with 5 bases in between. The CDR3 has 12 residues. Generated by immunoSEQ multiplex PCR, the TCRdb table keeps only in-frame clones and is missing some. The sample has hundreds of thousands of clones; around 93% are singletons. The sequenced material came from naive CD8+ T cells sorted from blood. V usage is TRBV13 and J usage is TRBJ2-1; D remains ambiguous. The TCR sequence derives from a man younger than 45 in good health. The CDR3 reads CASSLGADEQFF. DNA for the CDR3: TGTGCCAGCAGCTTAGGGGCGGATGAGCAGTTCTTC.